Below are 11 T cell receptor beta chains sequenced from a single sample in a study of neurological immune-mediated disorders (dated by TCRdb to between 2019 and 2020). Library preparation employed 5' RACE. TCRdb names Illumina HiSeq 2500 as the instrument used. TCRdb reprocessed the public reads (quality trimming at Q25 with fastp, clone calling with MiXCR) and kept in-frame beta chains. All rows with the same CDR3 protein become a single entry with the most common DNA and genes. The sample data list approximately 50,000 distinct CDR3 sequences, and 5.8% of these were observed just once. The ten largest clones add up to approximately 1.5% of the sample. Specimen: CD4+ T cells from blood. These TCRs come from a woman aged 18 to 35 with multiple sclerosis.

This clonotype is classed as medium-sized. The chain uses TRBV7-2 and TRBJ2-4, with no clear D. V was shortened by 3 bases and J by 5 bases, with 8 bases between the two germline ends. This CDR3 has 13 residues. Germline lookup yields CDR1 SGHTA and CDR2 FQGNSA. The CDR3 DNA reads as TGTGCCAGCAGCTTGGTTAAGGAAAACATTCAGTACTTC. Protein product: CASSLVKENIQYF.

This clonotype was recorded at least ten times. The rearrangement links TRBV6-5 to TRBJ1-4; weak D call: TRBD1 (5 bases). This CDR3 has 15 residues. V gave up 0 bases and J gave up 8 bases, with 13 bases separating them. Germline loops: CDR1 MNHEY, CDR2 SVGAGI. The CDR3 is CASSYSGITGEKLFF. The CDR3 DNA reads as TGTGCCAGCAGTTACTCGGGAATTACAGGAGAAAAACTGTTTTTT.

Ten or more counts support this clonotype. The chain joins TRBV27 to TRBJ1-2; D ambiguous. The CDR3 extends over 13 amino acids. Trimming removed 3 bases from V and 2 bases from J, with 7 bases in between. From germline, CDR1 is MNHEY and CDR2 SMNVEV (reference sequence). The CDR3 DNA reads TGTGCCAGCAGTTTCCGGGAAAACTATGGCTACACCTTC. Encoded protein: CASSFRENYGYTF.

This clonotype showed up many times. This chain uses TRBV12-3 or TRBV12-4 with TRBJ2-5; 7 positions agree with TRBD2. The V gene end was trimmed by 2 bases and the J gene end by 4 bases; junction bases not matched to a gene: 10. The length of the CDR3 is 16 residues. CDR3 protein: CASSLLAGALPETQYF. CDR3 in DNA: TGTGCCAGCAGTTTACTGGCGGGAGCCCTTCCAGAGACCCAGTACTTC.

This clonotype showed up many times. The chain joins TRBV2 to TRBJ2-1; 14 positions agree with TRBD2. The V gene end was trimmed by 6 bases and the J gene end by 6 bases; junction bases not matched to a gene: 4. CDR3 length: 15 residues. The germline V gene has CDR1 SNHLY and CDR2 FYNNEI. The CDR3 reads CASRETSGGANEQFF. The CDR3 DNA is TGTGCCAGCAGGGAGACTAGCGGGGGGGCCAATGAGCAGTTCTTC.

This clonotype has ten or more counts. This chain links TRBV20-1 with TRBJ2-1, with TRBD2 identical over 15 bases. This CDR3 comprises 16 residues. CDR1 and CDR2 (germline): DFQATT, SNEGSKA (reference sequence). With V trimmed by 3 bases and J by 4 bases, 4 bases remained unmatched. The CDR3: CSARGLAGGKYNEQFF. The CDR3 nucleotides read TGCAGTGCTAGGGGACTAGCGGGGGGAAAGTACAATGAGCAGTTCTTC.

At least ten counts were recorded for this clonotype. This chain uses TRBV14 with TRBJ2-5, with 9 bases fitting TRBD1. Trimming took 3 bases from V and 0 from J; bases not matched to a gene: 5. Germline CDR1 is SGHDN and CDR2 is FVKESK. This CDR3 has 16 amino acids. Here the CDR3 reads CASSQTGTGYQETQYF. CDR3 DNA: TGTGCCAGCAGCCAGACCGGGACAGGGTACCAAGAGACCCAGTACTTC.

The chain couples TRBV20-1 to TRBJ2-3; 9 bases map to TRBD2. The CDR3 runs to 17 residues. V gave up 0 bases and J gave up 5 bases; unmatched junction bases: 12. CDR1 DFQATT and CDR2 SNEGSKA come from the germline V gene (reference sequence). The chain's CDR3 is CSAREWGGGALIDTQYF. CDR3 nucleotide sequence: TGCAGTGCTAGAGAGTGGGGCGGGGGGGCCCTTATAGATACGCAGTATTTT.

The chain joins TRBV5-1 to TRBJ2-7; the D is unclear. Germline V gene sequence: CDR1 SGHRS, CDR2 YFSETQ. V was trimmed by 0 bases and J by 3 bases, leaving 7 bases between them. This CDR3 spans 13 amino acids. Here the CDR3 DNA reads TGCGCCAGCAGCTTGGACAGAGGCTACGAGCAGTACTTC. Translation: CASSLDRGYEQYF.

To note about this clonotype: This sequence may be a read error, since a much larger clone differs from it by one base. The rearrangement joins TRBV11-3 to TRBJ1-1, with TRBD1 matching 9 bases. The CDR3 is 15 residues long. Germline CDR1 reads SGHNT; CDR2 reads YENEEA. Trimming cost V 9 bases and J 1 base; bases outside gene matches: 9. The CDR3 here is CARSQQGATNTEAFF. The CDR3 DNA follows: TGTGCCAGAAGCCAACAGGGGGCTACGAACACTGAAGCTTTCTTT.

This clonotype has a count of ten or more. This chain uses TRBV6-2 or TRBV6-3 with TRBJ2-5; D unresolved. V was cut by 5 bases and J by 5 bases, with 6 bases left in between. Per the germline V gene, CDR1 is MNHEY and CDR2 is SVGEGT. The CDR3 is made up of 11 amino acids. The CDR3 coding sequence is TGTGCCAGCAGTCGCCGGGAGACCCAGTACTTC. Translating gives CASSRRETQYF.